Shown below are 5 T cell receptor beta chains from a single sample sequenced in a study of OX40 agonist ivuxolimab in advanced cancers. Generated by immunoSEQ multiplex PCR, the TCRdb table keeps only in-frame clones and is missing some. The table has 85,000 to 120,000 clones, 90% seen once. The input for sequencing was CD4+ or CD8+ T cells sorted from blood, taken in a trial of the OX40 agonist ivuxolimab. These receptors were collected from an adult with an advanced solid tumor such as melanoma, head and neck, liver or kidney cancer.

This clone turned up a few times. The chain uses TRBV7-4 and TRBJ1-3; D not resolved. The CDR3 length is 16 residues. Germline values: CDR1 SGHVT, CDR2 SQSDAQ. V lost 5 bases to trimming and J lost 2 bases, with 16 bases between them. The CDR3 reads CASSPFDTLPGNTIYF. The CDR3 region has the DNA TGTGCCAGCAGCCCCTTCGACACACTACCTGGAAACACCATATATTTT.

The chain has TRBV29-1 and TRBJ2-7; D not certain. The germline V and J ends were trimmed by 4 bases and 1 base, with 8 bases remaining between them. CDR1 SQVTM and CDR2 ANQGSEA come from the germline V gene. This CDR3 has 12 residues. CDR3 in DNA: TGCAGCGTTGGGGCAGAATCCTACGAGCAGTACTTC. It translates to CSVGAESYEQYF.

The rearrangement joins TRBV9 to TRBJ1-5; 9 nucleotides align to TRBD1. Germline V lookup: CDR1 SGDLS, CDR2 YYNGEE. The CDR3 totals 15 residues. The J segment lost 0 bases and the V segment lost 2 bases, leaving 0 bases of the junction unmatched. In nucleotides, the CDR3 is TGTGCCAGCAGCGTGACAGGGGGTAGCAATCAGCCCCAGCATTTT. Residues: CASSVTGGSNQPQHF. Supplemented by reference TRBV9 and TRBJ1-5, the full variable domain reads DSGVTQTPKHLITATGQRVTLRCSPRSGDLSVYWYQQSLDQGLQFLIQYYNGEERAKGNILERFSAQQFPDLHSELNLSSLELGDSALYFCASSVTGGSNQPQHFGDGTRLSIL.

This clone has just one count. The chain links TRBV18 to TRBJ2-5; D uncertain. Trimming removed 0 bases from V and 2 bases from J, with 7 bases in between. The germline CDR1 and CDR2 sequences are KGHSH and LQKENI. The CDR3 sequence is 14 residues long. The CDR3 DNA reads TGTGCCAGCTCACCACCGGGTCCTCAAGAGACCCAGTACTTC. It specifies CASSPPGPQETQYF.

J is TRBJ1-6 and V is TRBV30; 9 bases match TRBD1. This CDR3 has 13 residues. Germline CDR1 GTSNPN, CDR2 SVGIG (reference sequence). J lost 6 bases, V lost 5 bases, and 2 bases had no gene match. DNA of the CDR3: TGTGCCTGGGAGACAGGGGGTAATTCACCCCTCCACTTT. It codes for CAWETGGNSPLHF.